This T cell receptor beta chain was sequenced for a study of cytomegalovirus exposure and HLA in healthy donors. Study observations and caveats: For presence/absence analyses, sequencing depth was assumed to be roughly uniform across donors. Follow-up analysis later connected one missense variant in DCLRE1C with trimming of TCR beta V- and J-genes. Later analysis identified several of the most significant clusters that appeared linked to common viral pathogens.

PCR primers comprised 60 Vbeta and 13 Jbeta primers. Sequencing was performed with immunoSEQ multiplex PCR; in TCRdb, only in-frame clones are kept and a portion is missing. The sample lists about 80,000 clones, 75% to 85% seen once, with about 30% in the top ten. The germline V gene encodes CDR1 SGHVS and CDR2 FQNEAQ. Losses at the gene ends were 3 bases for V and 2 bases for J; bases not matched to a gene: 11. The CDR3 runs to 18 residues. Of note for this clone: Its antigen remains unknown.

The specimen was PBMCs. This sequence joins TRBV7-8 and TRBJ1-5; 9 nucleotides match TRBD1. The source is a man in his fifties in good health and CMV-seropositive. CDR3: CASSFPGQGIGGNQPQHF. The CDR3 DNA reads TGTGCCAGCAGCTTTCCGGGACAGGGTATCGGTGGCAATCAGCCCCAGCATTTT.